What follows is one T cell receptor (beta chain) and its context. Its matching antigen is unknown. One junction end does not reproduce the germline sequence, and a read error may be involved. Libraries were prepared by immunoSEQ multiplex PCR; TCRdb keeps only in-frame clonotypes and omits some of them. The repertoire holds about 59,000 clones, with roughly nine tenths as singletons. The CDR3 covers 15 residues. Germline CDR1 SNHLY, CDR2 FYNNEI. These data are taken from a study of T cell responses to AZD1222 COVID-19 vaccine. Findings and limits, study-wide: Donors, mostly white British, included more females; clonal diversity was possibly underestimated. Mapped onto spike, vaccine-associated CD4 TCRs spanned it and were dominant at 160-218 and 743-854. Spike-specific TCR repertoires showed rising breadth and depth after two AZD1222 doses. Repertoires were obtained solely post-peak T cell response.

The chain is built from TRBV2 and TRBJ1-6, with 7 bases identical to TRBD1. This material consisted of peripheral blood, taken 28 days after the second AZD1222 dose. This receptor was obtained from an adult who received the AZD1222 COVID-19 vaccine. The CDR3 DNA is TGTGCCAGCATTGAAAGGGGGACAGCTAATTCACCCCTCCACTTT. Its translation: CASIERGTANSPLHF.